The T cell receptor (beta chain) described here comes from a study of Tregs in tolerant kidney transplant recipients. Unstimulated regulatory T cells (CD4+CD25+CD127-), CD4+CD25- non-regulatory cells, CD4 and CD8 cells were FACS-sorted from thawed PBMCs. In the case of this clone: Antigen specificity is unknown.

Study-level findings and limits: Tregs expanded with activated donor B cells seemed most donor-specific. No direct test of biological reproducibility was done here.

The table came from immunoSEQ multiplex PCR; TCRdb's copy has only in-frame clones and leaves some out. The data show roughly 49,000 clones, roughly nine tenths seen once. The TCR sequence derives from a human donor in good health. Sequencing was performed on Tregs from blood.

CDR3 loop: CASSSQGSPYEQYF. Here the CDR3 DNA reads TGCGCCAGCAGCTCACAGGGTTCGCCCTACGAGCAGTACTTC. The chain employs TRBV5-1 and TRBJ2-7, with a possible D match to TRBD1 (6 bases). Between the trimmed V and J ends, which lost 3 bases and 2 bases, there was a span of 12 bases. The CDR3 is 14 residues long. CDR1 is SGHRS, CDR2 YFSETQ, per germline. Variable domain in full (rest from reference TRBV5-1 and TRBJ2-7): KAGVTQTPRYLIKTRGQQVTLSCSPISGHRSVSWYQQTPGQGLQFLFEYFSETQRNKGNFPGRFSGRQFSNSRSEMNVSTLELGDSALYLCASSSQGSPYEQYFGPGTRLTVT.